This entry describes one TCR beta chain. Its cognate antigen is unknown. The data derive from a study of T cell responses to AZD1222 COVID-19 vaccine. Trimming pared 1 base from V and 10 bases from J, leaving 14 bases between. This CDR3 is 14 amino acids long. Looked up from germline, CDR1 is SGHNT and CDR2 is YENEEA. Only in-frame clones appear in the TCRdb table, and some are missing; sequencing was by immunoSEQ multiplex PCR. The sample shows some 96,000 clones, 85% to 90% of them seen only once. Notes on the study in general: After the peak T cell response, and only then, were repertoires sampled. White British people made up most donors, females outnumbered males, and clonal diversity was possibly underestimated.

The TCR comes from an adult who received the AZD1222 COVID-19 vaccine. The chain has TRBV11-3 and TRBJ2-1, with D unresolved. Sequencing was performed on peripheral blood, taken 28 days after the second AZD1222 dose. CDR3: CASSLVFRSPEQFF. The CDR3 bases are TGTGCCAGCAGCTTAGTGTTCAGATCCCCCGAGCAGTTCTTC.